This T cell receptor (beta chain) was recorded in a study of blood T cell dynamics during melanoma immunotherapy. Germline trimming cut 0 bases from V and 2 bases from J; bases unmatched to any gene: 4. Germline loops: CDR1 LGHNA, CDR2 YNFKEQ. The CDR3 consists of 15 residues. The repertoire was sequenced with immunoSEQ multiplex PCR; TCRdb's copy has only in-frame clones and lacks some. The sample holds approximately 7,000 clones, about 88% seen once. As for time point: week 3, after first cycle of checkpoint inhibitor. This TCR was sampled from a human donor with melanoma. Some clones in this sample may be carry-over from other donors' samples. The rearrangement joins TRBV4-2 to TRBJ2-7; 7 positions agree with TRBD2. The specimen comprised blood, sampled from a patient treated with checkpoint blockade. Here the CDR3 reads CASSQEEGRAYEQYF. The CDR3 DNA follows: TGTGCCAGCAGCCAAGAGGAAGGGAGGGCCTACGAGCAGTACTTC.